The sequence of this TCR beta chain was determined in a study of T cells in Graves' hyperthyroidism and ophthalmopathy. Broader study findings: Ophthalmopathy was predicted by the model a median of approximately six months ahead of onset. Stable hyperthyroidism was separated from ophthalmopathy by a model based on 13 V-J features.

As for this clonotype: The antigen remains unidentified. A clone one base away is much larger, so this may be a read error.

Out of roughly 9.1 ml of fresh peripheral blood came the PBMCs. Researchers took RNA transcripts and amplified the TCR beta CDR3 regions from them. The TCR CDR3 was amplified in a first-round RT-PCR using the HTBI primer set. TCRdb ran MiXCR on the multiplex PCR reads and lists one entry per CDR3 protein. This repertoire shows a few hundred thousand distinct CDR3 sequences, 15% to 19% found once; its top ten account for 13% to 15%. Germline V lookup: CDR1 SGHRS, CDR2 YFSETQ. The CDR3 is made up of 14 amino acids. The TCR was taken from a woman aged 18-29 years with Graves' hyperthyroidism. This chain links TRBV5-1 with TRBJ2-1; D is perhaps TRBD1 (5 bases). Sequenced material: blood. This CDR3 is CASSLELQGNGQFF. CDR3 in DNA: TGCGCCAGCAGCTTGGAGCTCCAGGGCAATGGGCAGTTCTTC.